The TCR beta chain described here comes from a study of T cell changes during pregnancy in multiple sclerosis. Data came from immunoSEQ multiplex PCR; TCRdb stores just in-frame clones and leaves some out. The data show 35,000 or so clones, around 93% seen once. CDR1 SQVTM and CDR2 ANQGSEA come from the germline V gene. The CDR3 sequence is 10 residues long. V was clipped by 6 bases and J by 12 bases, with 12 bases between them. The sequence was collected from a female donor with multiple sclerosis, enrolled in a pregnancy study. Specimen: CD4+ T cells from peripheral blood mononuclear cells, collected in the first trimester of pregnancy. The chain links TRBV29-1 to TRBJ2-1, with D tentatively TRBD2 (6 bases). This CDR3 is CSVRLVGQFF. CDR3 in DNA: TGCAGCGTACGACTAGTTGGGCAGTTCTTC.